Sequencing of this TCR beta chain was carried out in a study of T-cell reconstitution after alpha-beta-depleted transplantation in children. CDR3 length equals 14 residues. Trimming pared 5 bases from V and 5 bases from J, leaving 13 bases between. Germline lookup yields CDR1 MNHEY and CDR2 SMNVEV (reference sequence). This clonotype was detected ten times or more. TCRbeta library construction was performed incorporating unique molecular identifiers. TCRdb used MiXCR to reprocess the PCR reads, holding one entry per CDR3 protein. The sample yields some 250,000 distinct CDR3 sequences, around 12% seen once.

Source: PBMCs from the stem cell graft donor, taken from the stem cell graft. This clonotype was obtained from a human donor who donated a stem cell graft to a child with acute lymphoblastic leukemia. This rearrangement joins TRBV27 to TRBJ2-1; either TRBD1 or TRBD2 may fit D (7 bases each). The CDR3 reads CASSSRGGNNEQFF. The CDR3 coding sequence is TGTGCCAGCAGTAGCAGGGGGGGTAACAATGAGCAGTTCTTC.